This TCR beta chain was captured in a study of blood T cell repertoires in COVID-19. Looking at the study overall: Acute and convalescent COVID-19 samples came from the United States, Italy and Spain. PBMCs, B-cell-depleted T cells, or T cells were the source of the cDNA or gDNA that made up the material.

CDR1 is SGHKS, CDR2 YYEKEE, per germline (reference sequence). The CDR3 length is 12 residues. V was shortened by 0 bases and J by 4 bases, with 5 bases between the two germline ends. The authors' processing: Reference gene primer amplification yielded estimated nucleated cell counts. The repertoire was sequenced with immunoSEQ multiplex PCR; TCRdb's copy has only in-frame clones and lacks some. V and J calls plus clone size are reproduced from that table; the DNA served to infer D and trimming. The sample lists about 94,000 clones, roughly 80% seen once, with roughly a fifth in the top ten. The chain is built from TRBV5-5 and TRBJ2-7; D is uncertain. This TCR came from an elderly woman with acute or convalescent COVID-19. The specimen was peripheral blood. This CDR3 is CASSLGLYEQYF. In DNA form, the CDR3 reads TGTGCCAGCAGCTTGGGACTTTACGAGCAGTACTTC.